These T cell receptor beta chains were read from a single sample in a study of PD-1 blockade in classical Hodgkin lymphoma. The data were produced by immunoSEQ multiplex PCR, yet TCRdb's version contains in-frame clones alone and is incomplete. The sample consists of 45,000 or so clones, approximately 70% of them appearing once. Sequencing was performed on peripheral blood mononuclear cells (PBMCs), taken at baseline. These receptors were taken from a human donor with classical Hodgkin lymphoma. Each CDR3 is given with its conserved first and last residue. Fields, in order: clone size, D gene, J gene, V gene, CDR3 DNA, CDR3 protein. A D gene is named only where the DNA matches it firmly. Clone size is shown for a subset of rows, as once, few, many or a class of expanded clone.

abundance: .
d_gene: .
j_gene: TRBJ1-1
v_gene: TRBV27
CDR3nt: TGTGCCAGCAGTTTATCACCGCCCCCGGTGGGTGAAGCTTTCTTT
CDR3aa: CASSLSPPPVGEAFF

abundance: .
d_gene: .
j_gene: TRBJ2-7
v_gene: TRBV5-1
CDR3nt: TGCGCCAGCTCCCCGGACGTCTCCTACGAGCAGTACTTC
CDR3aa: CASSPDVSYEQYF

abundance: .
d_gene: .
j_gene: TRBJ1-2
v_gene: TRBV11-2
CDR3nt: TGTGCCAGCAGCTTGGGATCGACATCACAGCCGATAAACTATGGCTACACCTTC
CDR3aa: CASSLGSTSQPINYGYTF

abundance: .
d_gene: .
j_gene: TRBJ1-2
v_gene: TRBV4-1
CDR3nt: TGCGCCAGCAGCCATGAAGCTAGAGCTAACTATGGCTACACCTTC
CDR3aa: CASSHEARANYGYTF

abundance: .
d_gene: TRBD2
j_gene: TRBJ2-2
v_gene: TRBV5-1
CDR3nt: TGCGCCAGCAGCCCACTAGCGGGAGAGGCCACCGGGGAGCTGTTTTTT
CDR3aa: CASSPLAGEATGELFF

abundance: few
d_gene: .
j_gene: TRBJ1-2
v_gene: TRBV11-2
CDR3nt: TGTGCCAGCAGCTGGCAGGGCCTGGGCTACACCTTC
CDR3aa: CASSWQGLGYTF

abundance: .
d_gene: .
j_gene: TRBJ2-2
v_gene: TRBV12-5
CDR3nt: TGTGCTAGTGGTTTGGTCCGGGACGGCCAGGGCGACACCGGGGAGCTGTTTTTT
CDR3aa: CASGLVRDGQGDTGELFF

abundance: .
d_gene: .
j_gene: TRBJ1-2
v_gene: TRBV2
CDR3nt: TGTGCCAGCAGTGAAGACGGGGCCAGCCTCTATGGCTACACCTTC
CDR3aa: CASSEDGASLYGYTF

abundance: .
d_gene: TRBD1
j_gene: TRBJ1-6
v_gene: TRBV29-1
CDR3nt: TGCAGCGCCGCGACAGGGGTTGATTCACCCCTCCACTTT
CDR3aa: CSAATGVDSPLHF

abundance: .
d_gene: TRBD1
j_gene: TRBJ1-6
v_gene: TRBV6-5
CDR3nt: TGTGCCAGCAGCCGACAGGGGAAGGGTTCACCCCTCCACTTT
CDR3aa: CASSRQGKGSPLHF

abundance: .
d_gene: .
j_gene: TRBJ2-1
v_gene: TRBV5-4
CDR3nt: TGTGCCAGCAGCTTGGACAGCGACTCCAATGAGCAGTTCTTC
CDR3aa: CASSLDSDSNEQFF

abundance: medium-sized
d_gene: .
j_gene: TRBJ1-3
v_gene: TRBV6-1
CDR3nt: TGTGCCAGCAGTGATCGCACCCCAGGCTCTGGAAACACCATATATTTT
CDR3aa: CASSDRTPGSGNTIYF

abundance: .
d_gene: TRBD1
j_gene: TRBJ2-7
v_gene: TRBV5-1
CDR3nt: TGCGCCAGCAGCTCTCATTCGGGACAGCAAGGATACTTC
CDR3aa: CASSSHSGQQGYF

abundance: few
d_gene: .
j_gene: TRBJ2-3
v_gene: TRBV7-6
CDR3nt: TGTGCCAGCAGCTTAGGCCCTTCCGGGACGGGGAGCACAGATACGCAGTATTTT
CDR3aa: CASSLGPSGTGSTDTQYF

abundance: few
d_gene: TRBD1
j_gene: TRBJ1-2
v_gene: TRBV19
CDR3nt: TGTGCCAGTTTGAATAGACAGGGGCGTTATGGCTACACCTTC
CDR3aa: CASLNRQGRYGYTF

abundance: .
d_gene: TRBD1
j_gene: TRBJ2-2
v_gene: TRBV7-3
CDR3nt: TGTGCCAGCAGCCCCGGGACAGCGAACACCGGGGAGCTGTTTTTT
CDR3aa: CASSPGTANTGELFF

abundance: .
d_gene: .
j_gene: TRBJ2-1
v_gene: TRBV7-7
CDR3nt: TGTGCCAGCAGCTTAGAGCGGACGCGCTACAATGAGCAGTTCTTC
CDR3aa: CASSLERTRYNEQFF

abundance: few
d_gene: .
j_gene: TRBJ1-5
v_gene: TRBV5-6
CDR3nt: TGTGCCAGCAGCTGGGGGGACGGCCAGCCCCAGCATTTT
CDR3aa: CASSWGDGQPQHF

abundance: .
d_gene: .
j_gene: TRBJ1-1
v_gene: TRBV6-5
CDR3nt: TGTGCCAGCAGTTCCCTCGCGTTGAACACTGAAGCTTTCTTT
CDR3aa: CASSSLALNTEAFF

abundance: .
d_gene: .
j_gene: TRBJ2-1
v_gene: TRBV7-3
CDR3nt: TGTGCCAGCAGCTTAACAGCCCTCTCCTACAATGAGCAGTTCTTC
CDR3aa: CASSLTALSYNEQFF

abundance: .
d_gene: TRBD1
j_gene: TRBJ2-5
v_gene: TRBV23-1
CDR3nt: TGCGCCAGCAGTCACCCGACAGGGAACACACACACGGAGACCCAGTACTTC
CDR3aa: CASSHPTGNTHTETQYF

abundance: .
d_gene: TRBD1
j_gene: TRBJ1-1
v_gene: TRBV7-8
CDR3nt: TGTGCCAGCAGCTATCACAGGGGGCTGCTCCCCAATGAAGCTTTCTTT
CDR3aa: CASSYHRGLLPNEAFF

abundance: .
d_gene: .
j_gene: TRBJ1-2
v_gene: TRBV19
CDR3nt: TGTGCCAGCCAGGGCCGATTAAACTATGGCTACACCTTC
CDR3aa: CASQGRLNYGYTF

abundance: few
d_gene: .
j_gene: TRBJ1-5
v_gene: TRBV2
CDR3nt: TGTGCCAGCAGTGGGTGGCAGTCCAATCAGCCCCAGCATTTT
CDR3aa: CASSGWQSNQPQHF

abundance: .
d_gene: TRBD1
j_gene: TRBJ1-3
v_gene: TRBV5-6
CDR3nt: TGTGCCAGCAGCACTCGTTATAGGACAGGGGACGGAAACACCATATATTTT
CDR3aa: CASSTRYRTGDGNTIYF

abundance: .
d_gene: TRBD1
j_gene: TRBJ1-4
v_gene: TRBV6-5
CDR3nt: TGTGCCAGCAGTTACCGGCAGGGGGGCGAAAAACTGTTTTTT
CDR3aa: CASSYRQGGEKLFF

abundance: .
d_gene: .
j_gene: TRBJ2-7
v_gene: TRBV29-1
CDR3nt: TGCAGCGTTGATGGGCACGACTACGAGCAGTACTTC
CDR3aa: CSVDGHDYEQYF

abundance: once
d_gene: .
j_gene: TRBJ2-1
v_gene: TRBV11-3
CDR3nt: TGTGCCAGCAGCCCGCTTATAGGGTTGGGGGAGGTAAACAATGAGCAGTTCTTC
CDR3aa: CASSPLIGLGEVNNEQFF

abundance: .
d_gene: .
j_gene: TRBJ2-1
v_gene: TRBV15
CDR3nt: TGTGCCACCAGCAGCCGGTCAAGCTCCTACAATGAGCAGTTCTTC
CDR3aa: CATSSRSSSYNEQFF

abundance: many
d_gene: .
j_gene: TRBJ2-1
v_gene: TRBV10-1
CDR3nt: TGCGCCAGCAGTGAGTCCTTAAGCTCCTACAATGAGCAGTTCTTC
CDR3aa: CASSESLSSYNEQFF

abundance: many
d_gene: .
j_gene: TRBJ2-7
v_gene: TRBV5-1
CDR3nt: TGCGCCAGCAACCTGGACAGCAGCTCCTACGAGCAGTACTTC
CDR3aa: CASNLDSSSYEQYF

abundance: .
d_gene: .
j_gene: TRBJ2-3
v_gene: TRBV7-9
CDR3nt: TGTGCCAGCAGCCTTAGCCGCACAGATACGCAGTATTTT
CDR3aa: CASSLSRTDTQYF

abundance: once
d_gene: TRBD2
j_gene: TRBJ2-1
v_gene: TRBV4-1
CDR3nt: TGCGCCAGCAGCCACCCGGGACTAGCGGGAGGCCCGAGGCGCAATGAGCAGTTCTTC
CDR3aa: CASSHPGLAGGPRRNEQFF

abundance: .
d_gene: TRBD1
j_gene: TRBJ2-7
v_gene: TRBV2
CDR3nt: TGTGCCAGCAACCACCGGACAGGGGCGTACGAGCAGTACTTC
CDR3aa: CASNHRTGAYEQYF

abundance: .
d_gene: TRBD1
j_gene: TRBJ2-2
v_gene: TRBV11-2
CDR3nt: TGTGCCAGCAGCCTCAGGGACAGGGTCGGTGGCACCGGGGAGCTGTTTTTT
CDR3aa: CASSLRDRVGGTGELFF

abundance: .
d_gene: .
j_gene: TRBJ1-1
v_gene: TRBV12-5
CDR3nt: TGTGCTAGTGGTTTGTGGGCAACGAACACTGAAGCTTTCTTT
CDR3aa: CASGLWATNTEAFF

abundance: .
d_gene: TRBD1
j_gene: TRBJ2-7
v_gene: TRBV23-1
CDR3nt: TGCGCCAGCAGTCATGGGACAGGGGTCTCCTACGAGCAGTACTTC
CDR3aa: CASSHGTGVSYEQYF

abundance: .
d_gene: .
j_gene: TRBJ1-4
v_gene: TRBV29-1
CDR3nt: TGCAGCGTTGTGAGCGGAGGGGCGAATGAAAAACTGTTTTTT
CDR3aa: CSVVSGGANEKLFF

abundance: .
d_gene: .
j_gene: TRBJ2-2
v_gene: TRBV5-1
CDR3nt: TGCGCCAGCAGCTTGACCCTATCGAACACCGGGGAGCTGTTTTTT
CDR3aa: CASSLTLSNTGELFF

abundance: once
d_gene: .
j_gene: TRBJ2-3
v_gene: TRBV19
CDR3nt: TGTGCCAGTAGTAAGGCAGGGCCCACGGATACGCAGTATTTT
CDR3aa: CASSKAGPTDTQYF

abundance: .
d_gene: .
j_gene: TRBJ1-2
v_gene: TRBV15
CDR3nt: TGTGCCACCAGCAGAGATCAGGGAAAGGGGTATGGCTACACCTTC
CDR3aa: CATSRDQGKGYGYTF

abundance: .
d_gene: .
j_gene: TRBJ1-1
v_gene: TRBV6-6
CDR3nt: TGTGCCAGCAGTCTCGGGGCAGCGAACACTGAAGCTTTCTTT
CDR3aa: CASSLGAANTEAFF

abundance: .
d_gene: .
j_gene: TRBJ2-3
v_gene: TRBV6-6
CDR3nt: TGTGCCAGCAGTACCACGGGACTCCTCACAGATACGCAGTATTTT
CDR3aa: CASSTTGLLTDTQYF

abundance: once
d_gene: .
j_gene: TRBJ1-2
v_gene: TRBV5-6
CDR3nt: TGTGCCAGCAGATATACGACGAATAACTATGGCTACACCTTC
CDR3aa: CASRYTTNNYGYTF

abundance: .
d_gene: TRBD1
j_gene: TRBJ2-7
v_gene: TRBV25-1
CDR3nt: TGTGCCAGCAGTGAAGGGACAGCCTACGAGCAGTACTTC
CDR3aa: CASSEGTAYEQYF

abundance: .
d_gene: TRBD1
j_gene: TRBJ1-2
v_gene: TRBV29-1
CDR3nt: TGCAGCGTTGAAGCTGAGGGGGCAAGCTATGGCTACACCTTC
CDR3aa: CSVEAEGASYGYTF

abundance: .
d_gene: .
j_gene: TRBJ1-2
v_gene: TRBV29-1
CDR3nt: TGCAGCGTTGAGAAGGGCACAACGAACTATGGCTACACCTTC
CDR3aa: CSVEKGTTNYGYTF

abundance: .
d_gene: .
j_gene: TRBJ2-2
v_gene: TRBV5-1
CDR3nt: TGCGCCAGCAGCTTGGACACCGGGACCTTCACCGGGGAGCTGTTTTTT
CDR3aa: CASSLDTGTFTGELFF